This T cell receptor beta chain originates from a study of OX40 agonist ivuxolimab in advanced cancers. Study-wide background: Three individuals attained partial responses, comprising one hepatocellular carcinoma case and two cutaneous melanoma cases.

Assay: immunoSEQ multiplex PCR; the TCRdb copy retains only in-frame clones and omits some. The sample lists tens of thousands of clones; approximately 89% were seen once. Overall study results and limits: The investigators did not determine what antigen specificity the expanded peripheral T cells had.

About this clone itself: Its antigen is undetermined. The junction departs from the called germline gene at one end, perhaps through a read error.

CDR1 and CDR2 from the germline V gene are MDHEN and SYDVKM. The CDR3 totals 13 residues. The source of this sequence is an adult with an advanced solid tumor such as melanoma, head and neck, liver or kidney cancer. Sequencing used CD4+ or CD8+ T cells sorted from blood, obtained in a trial of the OX40 agonist ivuxolimab. V is TRBV28 and J is TRBJ2-5, with D maybe TRBD2 (5 bases). The CDR3 DNA is TGTGCCGGCAGTTTAGAGGGTCAAGAGACCCAGTACTTC. Translating it yields CAGSLEGQETQYF.